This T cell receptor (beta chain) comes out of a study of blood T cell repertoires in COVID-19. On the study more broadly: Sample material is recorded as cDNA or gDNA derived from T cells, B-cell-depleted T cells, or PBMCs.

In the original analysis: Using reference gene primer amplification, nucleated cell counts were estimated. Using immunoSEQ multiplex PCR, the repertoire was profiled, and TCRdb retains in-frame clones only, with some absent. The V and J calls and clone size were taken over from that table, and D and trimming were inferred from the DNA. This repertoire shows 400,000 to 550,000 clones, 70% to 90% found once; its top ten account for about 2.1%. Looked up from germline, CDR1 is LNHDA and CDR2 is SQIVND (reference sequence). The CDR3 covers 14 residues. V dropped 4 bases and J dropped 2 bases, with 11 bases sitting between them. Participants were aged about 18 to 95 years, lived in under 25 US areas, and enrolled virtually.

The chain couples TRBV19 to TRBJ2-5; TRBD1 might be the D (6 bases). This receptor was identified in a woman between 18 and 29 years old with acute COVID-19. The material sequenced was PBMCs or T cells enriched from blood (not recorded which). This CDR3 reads CASSTHREQETQYF. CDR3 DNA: TGTGCCAGTAGTACACACAGGGAGCAAGAGACCCAGTACTTC.